In this sample, the clone carrying this T cell receptor (beta chain) turned up a few times. Its antigen is as yet unknown. TCRdb's table, derived via immunoSEQ multiplex PCR, lists solely in-frame clones and lacks some. Seen here are around 80,000 clones, over 90% observed once, and the top ten hold around 4.9%. The sample comes from a study of T cell responses to AZD1222 COVID-19 vaccine. Findings of the study overall: At baseline, seropositivity was found in only a handful of AZD1222 recipients.

Germline lookup yields CDR1 SGHRS and CDR2 YFSETQ. Losses at the gene ends were 0 bases for V and 2 bases for J; bases not matched to a gene: 5. CDR3 length: 17 residues. The origin of this receptor is an adult in good health. The V gene is TRBV5-1, the J gene TRBJ2-6; TRBD1 agrees at 7 bases. The sequencing used peripheral blood, collected on day 0 of AZD1222 vaccination. In DNA form, the CDR3 reads TGCGCCAGCAGCTTGGGGGACAGCTCCCCTGGGGCCAACGTCCTGACTTTC. The encoded protein is CASSLGDSSPGANVLTF.